The entry below gives a single T cell receptor beta chain sequence along with its context. This record comes from a study of siplizumab effects on memory and regulatory T cells. Repertoires were generated with immunoSEQ multiplex PCR, while TCRdb's copy carries only in-frame clones and drops some. The data hold 100,000 to 120,000 clones, with 80% to 95% observed a single time. CDR3 size: 16 residues. Germline assignment: CDR1 MNHEY and CDR2 SMNVEV (reference sequence). The V and J ends lost 7 bases and 6 bases, in that order; junction bases with no gene match: 17. Sequencing was carried out using CD4+ T cells sorted from blood. The TCR originated in a human donor in good health. The chain links TRBV27 to TRBJ1-2; TRBD1 aligns across 7 bases. The CDR3 sequence: CASTSDRIGRVDGYTF. The CDR3 DNA reads TGTGCCAGCACATCGGACAGGATCGGGAGGGTGGATGGCTACACCTTC.